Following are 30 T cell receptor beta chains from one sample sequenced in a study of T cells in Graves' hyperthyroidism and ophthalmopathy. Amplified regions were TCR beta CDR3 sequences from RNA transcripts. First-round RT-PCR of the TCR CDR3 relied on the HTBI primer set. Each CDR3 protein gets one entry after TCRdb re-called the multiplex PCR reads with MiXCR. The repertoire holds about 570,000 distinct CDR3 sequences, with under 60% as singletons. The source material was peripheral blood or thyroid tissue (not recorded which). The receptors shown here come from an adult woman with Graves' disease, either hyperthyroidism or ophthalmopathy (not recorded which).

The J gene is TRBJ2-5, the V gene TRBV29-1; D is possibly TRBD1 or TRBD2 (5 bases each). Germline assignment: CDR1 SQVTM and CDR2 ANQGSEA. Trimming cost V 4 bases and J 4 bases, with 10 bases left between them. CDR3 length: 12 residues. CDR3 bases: TGCAGCGTTGGGTCTGGGGGAGAGACCCAGTACTTC. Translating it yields CSVGSGGETQYF.

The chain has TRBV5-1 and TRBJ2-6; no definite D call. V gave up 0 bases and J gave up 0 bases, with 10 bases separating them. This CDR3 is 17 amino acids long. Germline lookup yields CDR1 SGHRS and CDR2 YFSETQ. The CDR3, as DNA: TGCGCCAGCAGCTTGGGCCGGACGATCTCTGGGGCCAACGTCCTGACTTTC. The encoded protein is CASSLGRTISGANVLTF.

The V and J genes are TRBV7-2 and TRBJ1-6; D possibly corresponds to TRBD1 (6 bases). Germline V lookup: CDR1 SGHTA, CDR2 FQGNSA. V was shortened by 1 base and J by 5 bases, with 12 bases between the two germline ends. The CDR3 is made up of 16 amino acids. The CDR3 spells CASSLVGRGNNSPLHF. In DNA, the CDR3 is TGTGCCAGCAGCTTAGTGGGTAGGGGGAATAATTCACCCCTCCACTTT.

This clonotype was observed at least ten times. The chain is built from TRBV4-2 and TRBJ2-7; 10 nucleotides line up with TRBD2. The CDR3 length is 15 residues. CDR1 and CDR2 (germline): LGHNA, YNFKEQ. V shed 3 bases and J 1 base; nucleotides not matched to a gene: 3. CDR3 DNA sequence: TGTGCCAGCAGCCAGGGGACTAGCGCTTCCTACGAGCAGTACTTC. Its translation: CASSQGTSASYEQYF.

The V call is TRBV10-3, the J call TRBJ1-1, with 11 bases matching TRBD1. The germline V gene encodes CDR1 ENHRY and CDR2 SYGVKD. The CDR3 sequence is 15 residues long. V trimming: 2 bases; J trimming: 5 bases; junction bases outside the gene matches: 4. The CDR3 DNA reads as TGTGCCATCAGTGAGGAGGGACAGGGGGGAACTGAAGCTTTCTTT. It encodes CAISEEGQGGTEAFF.

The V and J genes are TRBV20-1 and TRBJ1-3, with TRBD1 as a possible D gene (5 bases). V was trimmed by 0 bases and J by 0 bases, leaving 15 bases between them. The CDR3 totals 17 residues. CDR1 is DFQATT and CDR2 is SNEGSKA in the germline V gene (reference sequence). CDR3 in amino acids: CSARDYLTVSSGNTIYF. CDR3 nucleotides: TGCAGTGCTAGAGACTACTTGACAGTCTCCTCTGGAAACACCATATATTTT.

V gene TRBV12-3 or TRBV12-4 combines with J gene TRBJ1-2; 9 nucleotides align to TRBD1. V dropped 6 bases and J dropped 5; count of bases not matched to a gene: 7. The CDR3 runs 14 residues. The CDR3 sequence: CASSPSDRGYGYTF. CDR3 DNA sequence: TGTGCCAGCAGCCCCTCGGACAGGGGTTATGGCTACACCTTC.

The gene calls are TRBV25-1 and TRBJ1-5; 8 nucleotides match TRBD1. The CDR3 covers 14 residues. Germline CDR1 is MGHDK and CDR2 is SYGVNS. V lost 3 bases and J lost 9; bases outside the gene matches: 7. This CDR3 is CASSDLAGGRPQHF. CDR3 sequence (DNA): TGTGCCAGCAGTGATCTAGCAGGGGGCCGGCCCCAGCATTTT.

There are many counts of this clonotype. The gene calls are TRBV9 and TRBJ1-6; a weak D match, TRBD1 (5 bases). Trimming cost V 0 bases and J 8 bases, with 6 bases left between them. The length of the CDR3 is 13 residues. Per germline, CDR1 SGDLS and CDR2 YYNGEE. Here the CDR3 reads CASSVGGDSPLHF. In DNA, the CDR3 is TGTGCCAGCAGCGTAGGGGGGGATTCACCCCTCCACTTT.

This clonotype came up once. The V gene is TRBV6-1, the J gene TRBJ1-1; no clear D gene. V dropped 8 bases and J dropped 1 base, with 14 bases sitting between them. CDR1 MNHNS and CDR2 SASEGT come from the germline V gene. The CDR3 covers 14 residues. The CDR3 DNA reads TGTGCCAGCCGCCCTCTACAAAGGAACACTGAAGCTTTCTTT. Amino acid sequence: CASRPLQRNTEAFF.

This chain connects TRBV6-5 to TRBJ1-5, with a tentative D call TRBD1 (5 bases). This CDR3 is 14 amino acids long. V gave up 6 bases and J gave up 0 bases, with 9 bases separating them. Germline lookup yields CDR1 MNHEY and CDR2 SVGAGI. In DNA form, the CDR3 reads TGTGCCAGCAGCACGGGACTTAGCAATCAGCCCCAGCATTTT. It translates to CASSTGLSNQPQHF.

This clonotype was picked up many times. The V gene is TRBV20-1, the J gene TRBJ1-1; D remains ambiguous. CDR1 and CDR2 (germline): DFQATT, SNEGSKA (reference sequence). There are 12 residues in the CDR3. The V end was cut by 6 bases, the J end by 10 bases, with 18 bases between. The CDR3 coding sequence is TGCAGTGCCGGATTGGCCGCCGGCTCAGCTTTCTTT. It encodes CSAGLAAGSAFF.

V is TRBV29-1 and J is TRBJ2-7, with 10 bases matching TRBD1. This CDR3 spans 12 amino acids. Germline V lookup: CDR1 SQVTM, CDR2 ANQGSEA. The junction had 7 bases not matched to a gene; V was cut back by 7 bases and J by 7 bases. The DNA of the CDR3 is TGCAGCGATACGGGACAGGGGATTGAGCAGTACTTC. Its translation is CSDTGQGIEQYF.

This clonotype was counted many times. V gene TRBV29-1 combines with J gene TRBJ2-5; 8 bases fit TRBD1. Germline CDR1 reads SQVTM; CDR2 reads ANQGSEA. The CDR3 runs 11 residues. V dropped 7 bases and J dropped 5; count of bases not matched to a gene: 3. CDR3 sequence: CSAQGAETQYF. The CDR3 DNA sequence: TGCAGCGCCCAGGGGGCTGAGACCCAGTACTTC.

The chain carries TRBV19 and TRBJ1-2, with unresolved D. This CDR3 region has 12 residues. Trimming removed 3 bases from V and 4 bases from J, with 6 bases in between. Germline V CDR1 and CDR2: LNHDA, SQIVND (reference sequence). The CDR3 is CASSIGPYGYTF. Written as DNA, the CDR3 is TGTGCCAGTAGTATTGGTCCCTATGGCTACACCTTC.

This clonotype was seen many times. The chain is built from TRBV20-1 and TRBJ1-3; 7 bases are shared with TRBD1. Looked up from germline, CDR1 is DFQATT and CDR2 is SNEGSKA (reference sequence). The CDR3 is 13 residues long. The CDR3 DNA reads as TGCAGCAAGGGAGACAGGGCAGGAAACACCATATATTTT. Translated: CSKGDRAGNTIYF.

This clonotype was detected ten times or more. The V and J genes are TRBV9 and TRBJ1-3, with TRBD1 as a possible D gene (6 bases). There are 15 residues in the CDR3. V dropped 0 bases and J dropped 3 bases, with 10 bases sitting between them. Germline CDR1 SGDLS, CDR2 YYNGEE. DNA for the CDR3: TGTGCCAGCAGCGTAGATGGACAGTATGGAAACACCATATATTTT. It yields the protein CASSVDGQYGNTIYF.

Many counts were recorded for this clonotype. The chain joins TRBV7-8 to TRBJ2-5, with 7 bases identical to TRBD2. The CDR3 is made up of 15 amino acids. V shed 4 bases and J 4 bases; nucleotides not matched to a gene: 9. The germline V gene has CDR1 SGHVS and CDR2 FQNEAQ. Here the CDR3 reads CASSSSGDFGETQYF. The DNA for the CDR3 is TGTGCCAGCAGCTCGAGCGGGGATTTTGGAGAGACCCAGTACTTC.

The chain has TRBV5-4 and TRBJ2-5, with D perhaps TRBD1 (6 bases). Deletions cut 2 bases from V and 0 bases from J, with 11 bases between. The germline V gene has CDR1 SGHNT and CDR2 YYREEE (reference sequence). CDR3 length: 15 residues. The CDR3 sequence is CASSFRTANQETQYF. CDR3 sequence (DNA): TGTGCCAGCAGCTTCAGGACAGCCAACCAAGAGACCCAGTACTTC.

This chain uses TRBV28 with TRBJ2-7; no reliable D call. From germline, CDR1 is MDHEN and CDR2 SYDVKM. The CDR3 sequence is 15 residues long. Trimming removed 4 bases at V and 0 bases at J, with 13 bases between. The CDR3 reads CASSSASESSYEQYF. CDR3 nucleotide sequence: TGTGCCAGCAGTTCGGCCAGCGAGAGCTCCTACGAGCAGTACTTC.

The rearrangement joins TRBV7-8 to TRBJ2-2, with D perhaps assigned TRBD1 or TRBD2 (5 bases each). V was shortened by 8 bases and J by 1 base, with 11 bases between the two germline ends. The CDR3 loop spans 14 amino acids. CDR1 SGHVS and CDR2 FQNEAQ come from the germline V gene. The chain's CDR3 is CASRPGGNTGELFF. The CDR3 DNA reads TGTGCCAGCCGACCTGGGGGGAACACCGGGGAGCTGTTTTTT.

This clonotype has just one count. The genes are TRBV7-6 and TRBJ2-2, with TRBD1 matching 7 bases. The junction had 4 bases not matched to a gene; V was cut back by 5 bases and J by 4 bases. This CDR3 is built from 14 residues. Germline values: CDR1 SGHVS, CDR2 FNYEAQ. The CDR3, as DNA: TGTGCCAGCAGCCCTTGGGACAGCACCGGGGAGCTGTTTTTT. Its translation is CASSPWDSTGELFF. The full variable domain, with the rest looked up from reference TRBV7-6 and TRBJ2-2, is GAGVSQSPRYKVTKRGQDVALRCDPISGHVSLYWYRQALGQGPEFLTYFNYEAQQDKSGLPNDRFSAERPEGSISTLTIQRTEQRDSAMYRCASSPWDSTGELFFGEGSRLTVL.

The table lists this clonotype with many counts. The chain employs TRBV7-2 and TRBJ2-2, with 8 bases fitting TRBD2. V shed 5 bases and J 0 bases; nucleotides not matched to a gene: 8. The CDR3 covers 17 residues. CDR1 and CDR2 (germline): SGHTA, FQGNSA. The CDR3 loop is CASSQERESANTGELFF. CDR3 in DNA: TGTGCCAGCAGCCAAGAGCGGGAGTCCGCGAACACCGGGGAGCTGTTTTTT. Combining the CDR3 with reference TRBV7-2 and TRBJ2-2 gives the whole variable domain GAGVSQSPSNKVTEKGKDVELRCDPISGHTALYWYRQSLGQGLEFLIYFQGNSAPDKSGLPSDRFSAERTGGSVSTLTIQRTQQEDSAVYLCASSQERESANTGELFFGEGSRLTVL.

CDR3 in amino acids: CASRGAGFGELFF. The CDR3 nucleotides read TGTGCCAGCAGAGGAGCGGGATTCGGGGAGCTGTTTTTT. The chain joins TRBV6-1 to TRBJ2-2, with TRBD2 matching 7 bases. The CDR3 spans 13 residues. Germline CDR1 is MNHNS and CDR2 is SASEGT. The J segment lost 7 bases and the V segment lost 6 bases, leaving 5 bases of the junction unmatched.

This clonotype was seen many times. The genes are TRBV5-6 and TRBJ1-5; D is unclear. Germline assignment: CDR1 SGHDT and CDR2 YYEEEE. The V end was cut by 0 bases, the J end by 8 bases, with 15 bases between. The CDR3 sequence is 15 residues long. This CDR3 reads CASSLDGEGGKPQHF. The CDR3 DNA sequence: TGTGCCAGCAGCTTGGACGGGGAAGGTGGAAAGCCCCAGCATTTT.

The CDR3 bases are TGTGCCAGCAGGCTAGGGGGTTGGAACACTGAAGCTTTCTTT. Its translation is CASRLGGWNTEAFF. The chain recombines TRBV7-2 with TRBJ1-1, with D tentatively TRBD1 (6 bases). Germline V CDR1 and CDR2: SGHTA, FQGNSA. V gave up 6 bases and J gave up 1 base, with 12 bases separating them. CDR3 length: 14 residues.

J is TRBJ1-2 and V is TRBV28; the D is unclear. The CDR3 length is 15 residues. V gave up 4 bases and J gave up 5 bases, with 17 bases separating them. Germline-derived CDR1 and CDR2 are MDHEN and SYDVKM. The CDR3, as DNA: TGTGCCAGCAGTTACCTTGATGCGCGACCTTATGGCTACACCTTC. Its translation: CASSYLDARPYGYTF.

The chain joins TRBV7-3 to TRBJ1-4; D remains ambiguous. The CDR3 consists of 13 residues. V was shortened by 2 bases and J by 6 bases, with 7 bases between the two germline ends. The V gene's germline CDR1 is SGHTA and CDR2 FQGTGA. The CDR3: CASSLRDHEKLFF. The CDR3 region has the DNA TGTGCCAGCAGCTTACGCGACCATGAAAAACTGTTTTTT.

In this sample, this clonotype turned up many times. The CDR3 DNA follows: TGTGCCAGCAGCTTCCTGGACTCACCTGAAGCTTTCTTT. Translation: CASSFLDSPEAFF. The J gene is TRBJ1-1, the V gene TRBV7-9; D gene ambiguous. This CDR3 is 13 amino acids long. V dropped 3 bases and J dropped 6 bases, with 11 bases sitting between them. CDR1 and CDR2 from the germline V gene are SEHNR and FQNEAQ (reference sequence).

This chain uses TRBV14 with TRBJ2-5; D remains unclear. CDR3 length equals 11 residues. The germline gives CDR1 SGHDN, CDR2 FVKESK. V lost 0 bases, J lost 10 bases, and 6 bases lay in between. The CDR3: CASSQDRYQYF. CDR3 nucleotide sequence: TGTGCCAGCAGCCAAGACAGGTACCAGTACTTC.